This TCR beta chain appears in the sequencing data of a study of blood T cell repertoires in COVID-19. Looking at the study overall: The United States, Italy and Spain were the sources of the acute and convalescent COVID-19 samples. Sources were T cells, B-cell-depleted T cells, or PBMCs; the material itself was cDNA or gDNA.

The CDR3 is 13 amino acids. Trimming took off 4 bases at V and 2 bases at J, with 10 bases between the two ends. Germline-derived CDR1 and CDR2 are SQVTM and ANQGSEA. In the study's own analysis: From reference gene primer amplification, estimates of nucleated cell counts were derived. This table comes from immunoSEQ multiplex PCR, and its TCRdb copy is limited to in-frame clones, with some not included. V and J calls plus clone size are reproduced from that table; the DNA served to infer D and trimming. The data show 170,000 or so clones, with more than 75% seen just once and roughly 0.9% held by the top ten.

The specimen was peripheral blood. This receptor was taken from a woman younger than 30 who had recovered from COVID-19. The chain links TRBV29-1 to TRBJ2-3; D not certain. CDR3 amino acids: CSVALPLTDTQYF. CDR3 coding DNA: TGCAGCGTTGCACTGCCACTCACAGATACGCAGTATTTT.